A single sample is the source of the 5 T cell receptor beta chains below, sequenced in a study of shared clonotypes between healthy human individuals. The data were produced by immunoSEQ multiplex PCR, yet TCRdb's version contains in-frame clones alone and is incomplete. The sample consists of around 2.5 million clones, 80% to 95% of them appearing once. The sample was naive CD4+ T cells from PBMCs. As for subset: CD45RA+ positively selected. These TCRs come from a man younger than 35 in good health. Some clones in this sample may be carry-over from other donors' samples.

The chain uses TRBV7-9 and TRBJ1-2; D is ambiguous. V shed 3 bases and J shed 8 bases, with 13 bases lying between them. The CDR3 spans 13 residues. Germline values: CDR1 SEHNR, CDR2 FQNEAQ (reference sequence). The CDR3 protein is CASSFSPLGGYTF. The DNA for the CDR3 is TGTGCCAGCAGCTTCTCCCCACTGGGCGGCTACACCTTC.

The chain is built from TRBV28 and TRBJ2-3, with 8 bases aligning to TRBD2. The CDR3 extends over 17 amino acids. CDR1 is MDHEN, CDR2 SYDVKM, per germline. Germline trimming cut 2 bases from V and 4 bases from J; bases unmatched to any gene: 11. The DNA for the CDR3 is TGTGCCAGCAGTTTAGTTCCTAGCGGGCGGGGCGCAGATACGCAGTATTTT. It specifies CASSLVPSGRGADTQYF.

This clone was seen only a few times. Other DNA sequences in the same sample also yield this CDR3. V gene TRBV9 combines with J gene TRBJ1-5; D possibly corresponds to TRBD1 (5 bases). This CDR3 is 14 amino acids long. Germline CDR1 and CDR2: SGDLS and YYNGEE. The V end was cut by 0 bases, the J end by 2 bases, with 6 bases between. Written as DNA, the CDR3 is TGTGCCAGCAGCGTAGCGGGGGGCAATCAGCCCCAGCATTTT. Amino acids: CASSVAGGNQPQHF.

Comments on this clone: This specimen includes other DNA sequences encoding the same CDR3. The J gene is TRBJ1-3, the V gene TRBV18, with D unresolved. CDR3 size: 15 residues. The V end lost 1 base, the J end lost 0 bases, and 7 bases lay between the germline ends. Looked up from germline, CDR1 is KGHSH and CDR2 is LQKENI. In nucleotides, the CDR3 is TGTGCCAGCTCACCACAAGGCAGCTCTGGAAACACCATATATTTT. Protein product: CASSPQGSSGNTIYF.

This chain joins TRBV29-1 and TRBJ1-5, with D possibly TRBD1 on 5 matching bases. The CDR3 extends over 15 amino acids. Germline V gene sequence: CDR1 SQVTM, CDR2 ANQGSEA. V lost 4 bases to trimming and J lost 2 bases, with 15 bases between them. The CDR3 bases are TGCAGCGTTGCTAAGGGGCTCGGGGGCAATCAGCCCCAGCATTTT. It yields the protein CSVAKGLGGNQPQHF.